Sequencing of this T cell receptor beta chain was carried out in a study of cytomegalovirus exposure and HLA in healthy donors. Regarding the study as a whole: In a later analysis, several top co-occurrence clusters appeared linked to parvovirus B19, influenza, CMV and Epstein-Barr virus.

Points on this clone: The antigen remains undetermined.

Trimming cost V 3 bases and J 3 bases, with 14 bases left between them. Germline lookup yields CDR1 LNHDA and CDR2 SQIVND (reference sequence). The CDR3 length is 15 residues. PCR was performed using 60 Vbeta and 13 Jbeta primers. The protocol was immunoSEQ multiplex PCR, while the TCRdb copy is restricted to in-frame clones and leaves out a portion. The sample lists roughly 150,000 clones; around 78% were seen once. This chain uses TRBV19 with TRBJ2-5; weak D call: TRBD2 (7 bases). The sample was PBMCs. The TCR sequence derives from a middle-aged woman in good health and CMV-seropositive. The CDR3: CASSIRGGGEETQYF. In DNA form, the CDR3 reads TGTGCCAGTAGTATTAGGGGGGGCGGGGAAGAGACCCAGTACTTC.